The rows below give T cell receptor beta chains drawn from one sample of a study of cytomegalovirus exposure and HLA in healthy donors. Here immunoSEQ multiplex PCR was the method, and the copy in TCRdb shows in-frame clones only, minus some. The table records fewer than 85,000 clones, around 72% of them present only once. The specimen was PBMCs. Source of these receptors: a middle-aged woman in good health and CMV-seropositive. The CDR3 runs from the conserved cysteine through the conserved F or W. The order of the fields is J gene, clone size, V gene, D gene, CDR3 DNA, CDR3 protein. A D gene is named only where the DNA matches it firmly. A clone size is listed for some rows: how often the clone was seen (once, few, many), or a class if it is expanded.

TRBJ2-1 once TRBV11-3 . TGTGCCAGCAGCCCTTCCGGGACTGGCTCCTACAATGAGCAGTTCTTC CASSPSGTGSYNEQFF
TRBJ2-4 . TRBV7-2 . TGTGCCAGCAGCGATACAGTCAACATTCAGTACTTC CASSDTVNIQYF
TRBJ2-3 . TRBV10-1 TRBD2 TGCGCCAACCCGGGGGGGTGGGGCACAGATACGCAGTATTTT CANPGGWGTDTQYF
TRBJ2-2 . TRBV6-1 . TGTGCCAGCAGTGACTACCTCACCGGGGAGCTGTTTTTT CASSDYLTGELFF
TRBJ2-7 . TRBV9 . TGTGCCAGCAGCCTGGGGGAGGCCCGCTCCTACGAGCAGTACTTC CASSLGEARSYEQYF
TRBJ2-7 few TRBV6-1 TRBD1 TGTGCCAGCAGTTGGGACAGCTCCTACGAGCAGTACTTC CASSWDSSYEQYF
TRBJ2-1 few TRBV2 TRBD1 TGTGCCAGCATGACAGGGGGCTCCTACAATGAGCAGTTCTTC CASMTGGSYNEQFF
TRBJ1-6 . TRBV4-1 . TGCGCCAGCAGCCCCCGCGCGGTATCCCGGGGAAATTCACCCCTCCACTTT CASSPRAVSRGNSPLHF
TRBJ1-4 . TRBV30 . TGTGCCTCCCGGAGGGGAGGCGAAAAACTGTTTTTT CASRRGGEKLFF
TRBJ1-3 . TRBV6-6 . TGTGCCAGCAGTCCGACAGTTGGAAACACCATATATTTT CASSPTVGNTIYF
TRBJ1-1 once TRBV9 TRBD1 TGTGCCAGCAGCCCCACAGGGGGGAACACTGAAGCTTTCTTT CASSPTGGNTEAFF
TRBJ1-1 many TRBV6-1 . TGTGCCAGCCACTCGAGGGCAGGAGTGAACACTGAAGCTTTCTTT CASHSRAGVNTEAFF
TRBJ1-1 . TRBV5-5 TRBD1 TGTGCCAGCAGCTGGGACAGCAACACTGAAGCTTTCTTT CASSWDSNTEAFF
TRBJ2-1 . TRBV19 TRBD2 TGTGCCAGTAGTTTTCTAGCGGGGGTTTACAATGAGCAGTTCTTC CASSFLAGVYNEQFF
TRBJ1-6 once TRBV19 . TGTGCCAATATAAATTCACCCCTCCACTTT CANINSPLHF
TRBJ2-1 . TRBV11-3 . TGTGCCAGCAGCTTAGATCGTGAGCAGTTCTTC CASSLDREQFF
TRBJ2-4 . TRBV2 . TGTGCCAGCAGTGGACAGAACAAAAACATTCAGTACTTC CASSGQNKNIQYF
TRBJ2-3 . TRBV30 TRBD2 TGTGCCTGGAGCCAGCGGGGGCCAGATACGCAGTATTTT CAWSQRGPDTQYF
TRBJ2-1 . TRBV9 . TGTGCCAGCAGCGTAGCCCCGAGTACTTACAATGAGCAGTTCTTC CASSVAPSTYNEQFF
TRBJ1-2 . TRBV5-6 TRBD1 TGTGCCAGCAGCCTTGGACAGGGGGCCTGGGGCTACACCTTC CASSLGQGAWGYTF
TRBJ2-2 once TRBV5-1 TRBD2 TGCGCCAGCAGAATAGCGGGGAGCACCGGGGAGCTGTTTTTT CASRIAGSTGELFF
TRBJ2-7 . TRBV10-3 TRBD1 TGTGCCATCAGTCCTAGGACAGGGACCTACGAGCAGTACTTC CAISPRTGTYEQYF
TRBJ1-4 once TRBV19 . TGTGCCAGTAGTACCCTGGAAGGAGGAAACGAAAAACTGTTTTTT CASSTLEGGNEKLFF
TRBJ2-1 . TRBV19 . TGTGCCACCTTGAGCGCATCCCACAATGAGCAGTTCTTC CATLSASHNEQFF